This T cell receptor beta chain was sequenced in a study of blood T cell repertoires in COVID-19 (dated by TCRdb to 2018 to 2021). General notes on the study: Samples from collaborators originated in the United States, Italy and Spain and spanned both the acute and convalescent phases of COVID-19. The material from the prospective study consisted of cDNA or gDNA derived from T cells, B-cell-depleted T cells, or PBMCs. The dataset comprised deeply sampled blood TCRbeta repertoires from subjects exposed to, actively infected with, or recovered from COVID-19. The repertoires were released in a freely available public database meant as a resource for research on the immune response to SARS-CoV-2. The samples were drawn from the first 160 participants of the ongoing ImmuneRACE study and from under 1,500 subjects provided by 6 global collaborators. The sample metadata nearly always contained a de-identified subject ID, COVID-19 status, age in years and sex. HLA class I and class II types, where available, came from metadata supplied by the sample provider rather than from assay-based typing. Here is what the overall study found, with its caveats: Clinical and demographic metadata were provided uncurated, with the amount varying by source and participant.

Concerning this clone: The antigen it binds to is not known. Within one base of it there is no much larger clone, and no base qualities were kept.

TCRbeta CDR3 regions were amplified from genomic DNA using the immunoSEQ Assay, a bias-controlled multiplex PCR. Turning to the authors' computational methods: Within the assay, amplification of reference gene primers was used to estimate how many nucleated cells each sample contained. To quantify the absolute abundance of each unique TCRbeta CDR3 rearrangement, sequence reads were collapsed and filtered. For each sample, productive Simpson clonality was calculated by taking the square root of Simpson's diversity index across productive rearrangements. TCRdb's version of the immuneACCESS table is confined to in-frame rearrangements and falls short of the full clone set. An unresolved V gene accounts for under half of the shortfall where checked; the remainder is of unknown origin. The V and J calls and clone size were taken over from that table, and D and trimming were inferred from the DNA. This sample comprises fewer than 75,000 clones, 86% of them detected only once. Of the sample, roughly 4% falls within the top ten clones.

Each collaborating institution followed its own protocols to collect whole blood in K2EDTA tubes. For TCRbeta analysis, collaborators shipped samples in one of three forms: frozen whole blood, isolated PBMCs, or DNA extracted from either of those sample types. V gives up 5 bases and J gives up 0 bases, and the segment between their germline ends measures 10 bases. The CDR3 contains 14 residues, cysteine and phenylalanine counted. The read is trimmed to its CDR3 DNA, 42 bases read in frame from base 1. CDR1 and CDR2 are drawn from the germline V gene (reference sequence): MNHEY, SMNVEV. The sequence derives from a man over 45 with active COVID-19. Sequencing input: peripheral blood. Recombination connected TRBV27 to TRBJ1-1; the D gene is possibly TRBD1, with 5 bases matching. Here the CDR3 is given as CASSHRQLNTEAFF. The DNA sequence follows: TGTGCCAGCAGTCATCGACAGTTGAACACTGAAGCTTTCTTT.